This TCR beta chain was profiled in a study of blood T cell repertoires in COVID-19 (dated by TCRdb to 2018 to 2020). General notes on the study: Samples covering the acute and convalescent phases of COVID-19 were provided by collaborators in the United States, Italy and Spain. The prospective study material was composed of cDNA or gDNA derived from T cells, B-cell-depleted T cells, or PBMCs. Deeply sampled blood TCRbeta repertoires from subjects exposed to, actively infected with, or recovered from COVID-19 were included in the dataset. The repertoires were released in a freely available public database intended as a resource for research on the immune response to SARS-CoV-2. The samples were drawn from the first 160 participants of the ongoing ImmuneRACE study and from 1,254 subjects provided by 6 global collaborators. Sample metadata almost always included a de-identified subject ID, COVID-19 status, age in years and sex. HLA class I and class II types, where available, came from metadata supplied by the sample provider rather than from assay-based typing. On the study overall, not on this receptor specifically: The quantity of clinical and demographic metadata differed by source and by participant and was supplied without curation.

The immunoSEQ Assay, a bias-controlled multiplex PCR, was used to amplify TCRbeta CDR3 regions from genomic DNA. On the study's bioinformatics: Within the assay, amplification of reference gene primers was used to estimate how many nucleated cells each sample contained. To quantify the absolute abundance of each unique TCRbeta CDR3 rearrangement, sequence reads were collapsed and filtered. For each sample, productive Simpson clonality was calculated as the square root of Simpson's diversity index over productive rearrangements. TCRdb obtained this table from immuneACCESS and retained in-frame rearrangements with V and J assigned. These tables miss some clones; where compared with another copy, unresolved V genes account for less than half of the shortfall, and the remainder is unexplained. V, J and clone size are those of that table, while D and trimming were read from the DNA. The sample table records 170,000 or so clones; roughly 87% of these occur just once. The ten largest clones add up to over 7% of the sample.

The CDR3 numbers 16 residues from cysteine through phenylalanine. This entry keeps only the CDR3 DNA: 48 bases, framed from base 1. Points on this clone: Its antigen is not yet known. The record has no base qualities; no much larger clone is one base away.

In the prospective study, participants were roughly 18 to 100 years old, resided in fewer than 25 geographic areas of the United States, and were enrolled through a virtual design. In the prospective study, cohorts were assigned on the basis of participant-reported clinical history obtained from a screening survey and a study questionnaire. For ImmuneRACE Cohort 3, a participant was defined as recovered based on two consecutive negative NP/OP PCR tests, clearance by a healthcare professional, or resolution of symptoms. Mobile phlebotomists in the prospective study collected whole blood, serum and a nasopharyngeal or oropharyngeal swab from every participant. Over a roughly 2-month period, participants in the prospective study had the option of providing additional blood draws and questionnaires. Before DNA extraction, prospective study blood samples were shipped either frozen or at room temperature.

This sequence uses TRBV21-1 and TRBJ2-2; the table calls TRBD2, which could not be checked here. TRBV21-1 is described as a pseudogene. The receptor was derived from a woman between 50 and 59 years old who had recovered from COVID-19. The specimen was PBMCs or T cells enriched from blood (not recorded which). The CDR3 region has the sequence CASSKGRGSNTGELFF. Here is the DNA: TGTGCCAGCAGCAAAGGCCGGGGGTCGAACACCGGGGAGCTGTTTTTT.